This T cell receptor (beta chain) was sequenced in a study of T cell responses to AZD1222 COVID-19 vaccine. Broader study findings: CD4 TCRs associated with vaccination spanned spike, dominating at 160-218 and 743-854. Repertoires were collected only later (after the peak T cell response had occurred). Clonal diversity may have been underestimated in mostly white British donors.

This clone was observed a single time. Antigen unknown. Profiling relied on immunoSEQ multiplex PCR, and the TCRdb table lists in-frame clones only, not all of them. Of fewer than 120,000 clones in the sample, over 85% were seen once. V lost 3 bases, J lost 1 base, and 6 bases lay in between. In germline, CDR1 is LNHNV, CDR2 YYDKDF (reference sequence). The CDR3 consists of 13 residues. Pooled together were second doses at about 4 or about 12 weeks. The V call is TRBV15, the J call TRBJ1-2, with D hard to call. This clonotype was obtained from an adult who received the AZD1222 COVID-19 vaccine. This sample comprised peripheral blood, obtained 28 days after the second AZD1222 dose. As DNA, the CDR3 is TGTGCCACCAGCAGCCCGCTTAACTATGGCTACACCTTC. Translation: CATSSPLNYGYTF.